One and the same sample provided the 21 T cell receptor beta chains below, sequenced in a study of shared clonotypes between healthy human individuals (dated by TCRdb to about 2020). Library prep was done by the immunoSEQ multiplex PCR assay. TCRdb took this table from immuneACCESS and kept in-frame rearrangements with V and J called. Such tables lack part of the clones; where checked against another copy, unresolved V genes explain under half of the gap, and the rest is unexplained. Within this sample are about 1 million clones, with approximately 68% of them counted one time only. The ten most abundant clones make up about 1.5% of the sample. The sequencing input was memory CD4+ T cells sorted from blood. Read against the paper, the sample's cell subset or site label means: CD45RA-negative fraction. These receptors came from a young man in good health.

This chain joins TRBV7-9 and TRBJ1-6, with 9 nucleotides matching TRBD1. Trimming cost V 5 bases and J 6 bases; bases outside gene matches: 14. The CDR3 totals 18 residues. Looked up from germline, CDR1 is SEHNR and CDR2 is FQNEAQ (reference sequence). CDR3 loop: CASSPRGTGPRGNSPLHF. CDR3 coding DNA: TGTGCCAGCAGCCCTAGAGGGACAGGGCCAAGGGGTAATTCACCCCTCCACTTT.

This clone was seen only a few times. CDR3 in amino acids: CAWSWTGGVVKLFF. In DNA, the CDR3 is TGTGCCTGGAGTTGGACAGGGGGGGTTGTAAAACTGTTTTTT. The rearrangement joins TRBV30 to TRBJ1-4; 10 bases align to TRBD1. This CDR3 contains 14 residues. The V segment lost 2 bases and the J segment 10 bases; nucleotides outside the gene matches: 7. Germline assignment: CDR1 GTSNPN and CDR2 SVGIG (reference sequence).

The rearrangement uses TRBV7-9 and TRBJ2-1, with D tentatively TRBD2 (7 bases). Per the germline V gene, CDR1 is SEHNR and CDR2 is FQNEAQ (reference sequence). There are 15 residues in the CDR3. V was trimmed by 5 bases and J by 1 base, leaving 12 bases between them. The CDR3 protein is CASSKGRGSYNEQFF. The CDR3 nucleotides read TGTGCCAGCAGCAAAGGGAGGGGGTCCTACAATGAGCAGTTCTTC.

Many counts were recorded for this clone. The chain employs TRBV18 and TRBJ2-2; 8 bases agree with TRBD2. Germline CDR1 reads KGHSH; CDR2 reads LQKENI. J was trimmed by 8 bases and V by 3 bases; bases with no gene match: 8. The length of the CDR3 is 15 residues. In DNA form, the CDR3 reads TGTGCCAGCTCACCTCCAGCGGGGGTCAGAGGGGAGCTGTTTTTT. It yields the protein CASSPPAGVRGELFF.

The chain combines TRBV30 with TRBJ1-1; D call uncertain. The CDR3 runs 13 residues. CDR1 GTSNPN and CDR2 SVGIG come from the germline V gene (reference sequence). V lost 0 bases and J lost 7, with 12 bases in between. CDR3 DNA: TGTGCCTGGAGTGTAATTTCAGACGGTGAAGCTTTCTTT. Translation: CAWSVISDGEAFF.

A remark on this clone: The same CDR3 arises from other DNA sequences in this sample as well. The chain is built from TRBV5-4 and TRBJ1-6, with D possibly TRBD1 on 5 matching bases. The germline V gene encodes CDR1 SGHNT and CDR2 YYREEE (reference sequence). The CDR3 is 14 amino acids. V was trimmed by 2 bases and J by 7 bases, leaving 10 bases between them. The CDR3 DNA follows: TGTGCCAGCAGCTTAGGGGAATTGAATTCACCCCTCCACTTT. Translation gives CASSLGELNSPLHF. Full variable domain (outside the CDR3, taken from reference TRBV5-4 and TRBJ1-6): ETGVTQSPTHLIKTRGQQVTLRCSSQSGHNTVSWYQQALGQGPQFIFQYYREEENGRGNFPPRFSGLQFPNYSSELNVNALELDDSALYLCASSLGELNSPLHFGNGTRLTVT.

Concerning this clone: This sample also contains other DNA sequences that code for the same CDR3. This rearrangement joins TRBV5-4 to TRBJ2-3; the D is unclear. Germline V lookup: CDR1 SGHNT, CDR2 YYREEE (reference sequence). The V gene lost 4 bases and the J gene lost 4 bases, with 7 bases spanning the gap. There are 12 residues in the CDR3. This CDR3 is CASSPRADTQYF. In DNA form, the CDR3 reads TGTGCCAGCAGCCCTCGGGCAGATACGCAGTATTTT.

V gene TRBV6-1 combines with J gene TRBJ1-1; D remains unclear. The V and J ends lost 2 bases and 1 base respectively, with 8 bases between them. The CDR3 has 14 residues. Germline V gene sequence: CDR1 MNHNS, CDR2 SASEGT. CDR3 in amino acids: CASSELSQNTEAFF. The CDR3 DNA reads as TGTGCCAGCAGTGAACTCTCACAGAACACTGAAGCTTTCTTT.

The genes are TRBV18 and TRBJ2-7; D possibly corresponds to TRBD1 (6 bases). This CDR3 is 15 amino acids long. The germline V gene encodes CDR1 KGHSH and CDR2 LQKENI. V lost 0 bases and J lost 6, with 15 bases in between. CDR3 protein: CASSPPSPGAREQYF. The CDR3 nucleotides read TGTGCCAGCTCACCACCTTCACCAGGGGCACGCGAGCAGTACTTC.

V gene TRBV19 combines with J gene TRBJ2-7; D may be TRBD2 (6 bases). V was clipped by 5 bases and J by 6 bases, with 14 bases between them. This CDR3 comprises 13 residues. From germline, CDR1 is LNHDA and CDR2 SQIVND (reference sequence). The CDR3 loop reads CASSPLGGIEQYF. The CDR3 bases are TGTGCCAGTAGTCCGCTGGGGGGTATCGAGCAGTACTTC.

The chain has TRBV18 and TRBJ1-4; TRBD1 matches at 8 bases. CDR1 is KGHSH and CDR2 is LQKENI in the germline V gene. The length of the CDR3 is 15 residues. The ends lost 4 bases at V and 3 bases at J; junction bases unmatched: 4. The CDR3 protein is CASSQTGGSNEKLFF. DNA for the CDR3: TGTGCCAGCTCACAAACAGGGGGATCTAATGAAAAACTGTTTTTT.

A note on this clone: A read error may be the cause here, since a much bigger clone is one base away. Here the CDR3 reads CASSTGTGNTGELFF. Written as DNA, the CDR3 is TGTGCCAGCAGCACCGGGACAGGGAACACCGGGGAGCTGTTTTTT. The V gene is TRBV5-8, the J gene TRBJ2-2; 8 bases are shared with TRBD1. Unmatched junction bases numbered 3, after V lost 4 bases and J lost 1 base. Germline loops: CDR1 SGHTS, CDR2 YDEGEE. CDR3 length: 15 residues. The full variable domain, with the rest looked up from reference TRBV5-8 and TRBJ2-2, is EAGVTQSPTHLIKTRGQQATLRCSPISGHTSVYWYQQALGLGLQFLLWYDEGEERNRGNFPPRFSGRQFPNYSSELNVNALELEDSALYLCASSTGTGNTGELFFGEGSRLTVL.

The chain couples TRBV28 to TRBJ1-6; D unresolved. Germline V gives CDR1 MDHEN, CDR2 SYDVKM. This CDR3 comprises 15 residues. Deletions cut 7 bases from V and 0 bases from J, with 10 bases between. CDR3 bases: TGTGCCAGCACTGTGCCTAGCTCCTATAATTCACCCCTCCACTTT. Translated, it gives CASTVPSSYNSPLHF.

The rearrangement uses TRBV12-5 and TRBJ1-2; possible D gene TRBD1, 5 bases. CDR1 is LGHNT and CDR2 is FRNRAP in the germline V gene. CDR3 length: 15 residues. The V and J ends lost 2 bases and 0 bases respectively, with 10 bases between them. This CDR3 is CASGLPQGPNYGYTF. CDR3 DNA sequence: TGTGCTAGTGGTTTGCCCCAGGGTCCTAACTATGGCTACACCTTC. Based on the CDR3 plus reference TRBV12-5 and TRBJ1-2, the full variable domain is DARVTQTPRHKVTEMGQEVTMRCQPILGHNTVFWYRQTMMQGLELLAYFRNRAPLDDSGMPKDRFSAEMPDATLATLKIQPSEPRDSAVYFCASGLPQGPNYGYTFGSGTRLTVV.

V is TRBV7-9 and J is TRBJ2-7; 9 nucleotides match TRBD2. CDR1 is SEHNR, CDR2 FQNEAQ, per germline (reference sequence). The CDR3 sequence is 17 residues long. V shed 5 bases and J 9 bases; nucleotides not matched to a gene: 20. The CDR3 region has the DNA TGTGCCAGCAGCCGTAGGGACGATATCAGGCGGGAGGGCGGGCAGTACTTC. This encodes CASSRRDDIRREGGQYF.

The CDR3 region has the DNA TGTGCCAGCAGCTTAGACCAGCTAAGCACAGATACGCAGTATTTT. It yields the protein CASSLDQLSTDTQYF. The J gene is TRBJ2-3, the V gene TRBV11-2; D ambiguous. Trimming took 0 bases from V and 0 from J, leaving 7 bases between them. The CDR3 loop spans 15 amino acids. Germline V gene sequence: CDR1 SGHAT, CDR2 FQNNGV.

Worth noting for this clone: With a much larger clone just one base away, this may be a read error. V usage is TRBV30 and J usage is TRBJ2-5; D possibly corresponds to TRBD1 (6 bases). Trimming took 0 bases from V and 6 from J, leaving 8 bases between them. CDR3 length: 12 amino acids. Germline lookup yields CDR1 GTSNPN and CDR2 SVGIG (reference sequence). CDR3 residues: CAWSVQGKTQYF. DNA of the CDR3: TGTGCCTGGAGTGTACAGGGAAAGACCCAGTACTTC. The complete variable domain, with remaining parts taken from reference TRBV30 and TRBJ2-5, reads SQTIHQWPATLVQPVGSPLSLECTVEGTSNPNLYWYRQAAGRGLQLLFYSVGIGQISSEVPQNLSASRPQDRQFILSSKKLLLSDSGFYLCAWSVQGKTQYFGPGTRLLVL.

The chain carries TRBV7-2 and TRBJ2-3, with D maybe TRBD2 (6 bases). V was trimmed by 4 bases and J by 0 bases, leaving 14 bases between them. The CDR3 runs 16 residues. Per germline, CDR1 SGHTA and CDR2 FQGNSA. CDR3: CASSSGTSTSTDTQYF. CDR3 DNA sequence: TGTGCCAGCAGCTCCGGGACTTCCACTAGCACAGATACGCAGTATTTT.

Turning to this clone: This sample also contains other DNA sequences that code for the same CDR3. The J gene is TRBJ1-3, the V gene TRBV6-1; D ambiguous. This CDR3 has 14 amino acids. Trimming stripped 8 bases from V and 0 bases from J, with 11 bases between. CDR1 and CDR2 from the germline V gene are MNHNS and SASEGT. This CDR3 is CASSDGRSGNTIYF. The CDR3 coding sequence is TGTGCCAGCTCAGACGGGCGCTCTGGAAACACCATATATTTT.

V is TRBV6-6 and J is TRBJ2-1; D gene uncertain. Per germline, CDR1 MNHNY and CDR2 SVGAGI (reference sequence). This CDR3 has 14 amino acids. V lost 0 bases and J lost 4, with 7 bases in between. CDR3 protein: CASSYSAVYNEQFF. In nucleotides, the CDR3 is TGTGCCAGCAGTTACTCGGCGGTTTACAATGAGCAGTTCTTC.

The V call is TRBV5-1, the J call TRBJ2-7; 7 nucleotides line up with TRBD1. The CDR3 runs 16 residues. Germline CDR1 is SGHRS and CDR2 is YFSETQ. V was clipped by 0 bases and J by 4 bases; unmatched bases: 10. CDR3 sequence reads: CASSLAPEQGWYEQYF. CDR3 DNA sequence: TGCGCCAGCAGCTTGGCTCCAGAACAGGGGTGGTACGAGCAGTACTTC.